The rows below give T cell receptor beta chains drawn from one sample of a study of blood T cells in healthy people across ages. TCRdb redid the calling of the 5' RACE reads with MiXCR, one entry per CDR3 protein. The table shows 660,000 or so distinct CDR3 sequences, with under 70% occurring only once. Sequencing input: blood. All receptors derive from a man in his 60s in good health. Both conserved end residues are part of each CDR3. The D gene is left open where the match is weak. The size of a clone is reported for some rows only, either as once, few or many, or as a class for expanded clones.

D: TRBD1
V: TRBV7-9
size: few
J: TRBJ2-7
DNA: TGTGCCAGCAGCTCAACACCGGGACAGGGTAAAAGCTCCTACGAGCAGTACTTC
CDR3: CASSSTPGQGKSSYEQYF

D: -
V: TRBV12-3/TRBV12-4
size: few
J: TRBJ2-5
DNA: TGTGCCAGCAGTCCCCGGGACACCCAAGAGACCCAGTACTTC
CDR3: CASSPRDTQETQYF

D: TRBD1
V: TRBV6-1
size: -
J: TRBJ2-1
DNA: TGTGCCAGCACCTCGCTAGGGACAGCCTACACTGAGCAGTTCTTC
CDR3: CASTSLGTAYTEQFF

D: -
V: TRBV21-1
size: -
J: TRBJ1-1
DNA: TGTGCCAGCAGCATGAGGACAGGAAGAGAGACTGAAGCTTTCTTT
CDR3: CASSMRTGRETEAFF

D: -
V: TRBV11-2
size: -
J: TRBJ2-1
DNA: TGTGCCAGCAGCTTAGTTGGCCCCAAGAATGAGCAGTTCTTC
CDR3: CASSLVGPKNEQFF

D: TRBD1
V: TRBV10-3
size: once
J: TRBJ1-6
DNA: TGTGCCATCAGTGCCCAGGACAGGACGAATTCACCCCTCCACTTT
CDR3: CAISAQDRTNSPLHF

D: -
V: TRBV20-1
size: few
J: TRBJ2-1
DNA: TGCAGTGCTAGAGACCCGGGGAGGGGGAACAATGAGCAGTTCTTC
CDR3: CSARDPGRGNNEQFF

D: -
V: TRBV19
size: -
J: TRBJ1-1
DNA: TGTGCCAGTAGTATTACCAACACTGAAGCTTTCTTT
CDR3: CASSITNTEAFF

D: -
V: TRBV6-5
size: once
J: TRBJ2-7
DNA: TGTGTCAGCCGAAGGGGGACACTTAGCTACGAGCAGTACTTC
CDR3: CVSRRGTLSYEQYF

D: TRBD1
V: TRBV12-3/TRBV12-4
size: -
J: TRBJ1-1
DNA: TGTGCCAGCAGCTCAGGGGGCGTCCGGGGCACTGAAGCTTTCTTT
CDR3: CASSSGGVRGTEAFF

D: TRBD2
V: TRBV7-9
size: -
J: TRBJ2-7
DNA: TGTGCCAGCAGCCACAGCGGGGGGCCCTTCGAGCAGTACTTC
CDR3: CASSHSGGPFEQYF

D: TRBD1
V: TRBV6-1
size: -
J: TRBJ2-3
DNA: TGTGCCGGGGGACAGGGGGCGTCTTGGCCTCGCACGGATACGCAGTATTTT
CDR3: CAGGQGASWPRTDTQYF

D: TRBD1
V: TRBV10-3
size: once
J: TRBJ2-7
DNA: TGTGCCATCAAATATGACAGGGGGCTGTCCTACGAGCAGTACTTC
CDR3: CAIKYDRGLSYEQYF

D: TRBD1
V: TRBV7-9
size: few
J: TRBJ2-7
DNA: TGTGCCAGCAGCGAAGAACAGGGGGTCCCCCCCTACGAGCAGTACTTC
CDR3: CASSEEQGVPPYEQYF

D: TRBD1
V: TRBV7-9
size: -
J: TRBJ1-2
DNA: TGTGCCAGCAGCCACACAACGACGAGACAGGGATCCTATGGCTACACCTTC
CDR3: CASSHTTTRQGSYGYTF

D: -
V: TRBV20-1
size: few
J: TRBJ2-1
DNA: TGCAGTGCCGCACCAGGGCATTCCGATGAGCAGTTCTTC
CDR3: CSAAPGHSDEQFF

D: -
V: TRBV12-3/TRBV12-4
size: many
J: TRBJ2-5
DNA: TGTGCCAGCAGTTTTAGGGAGACCCAGTACTTC
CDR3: CASSFRETQYF

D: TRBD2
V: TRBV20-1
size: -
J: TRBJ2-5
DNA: TGCAGTGCTACACCGGGACTAGCGGTTCAAGAGACCCAGTACTTC
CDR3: CSATPGLAVQETQYF

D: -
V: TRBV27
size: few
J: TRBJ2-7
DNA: TGTGCCAGCAGCCCCAGGGGACGGGGCTACGAGCAGTACTTC
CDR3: CASSPRGRGYEQYF

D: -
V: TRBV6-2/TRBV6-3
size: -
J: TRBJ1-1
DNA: TGTGCCAGCAGTTACAGCTCCCACACTGAAGCTTTCTTT
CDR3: CASSYSSHTEAFF

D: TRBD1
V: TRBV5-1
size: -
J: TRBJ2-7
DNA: TGCGCCAGCAGACAAGGACAGGGCACTGGGGCTAGTTCGCAAGACGAGCAGTACTTC
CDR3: CASRQGQGTGASSQDEQYF

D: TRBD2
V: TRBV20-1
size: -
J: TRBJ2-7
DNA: TGCAGTGCTACGAGCGGGGGGAACTCCTACGAGCAGTACTTC
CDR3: CSATSGGNSYEQYF

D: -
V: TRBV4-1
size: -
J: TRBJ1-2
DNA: TGCGCCAGCAGCCGCCAGCAGGGTGGTGGGTATGGCTACACCTTC
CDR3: CASSRQQGGGYGYTF

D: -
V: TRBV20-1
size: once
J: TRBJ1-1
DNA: TGCAGTGCTAGCGAACAACCGAACACTGAAGCTTTCTTT
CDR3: CSASEQPNTEAFF